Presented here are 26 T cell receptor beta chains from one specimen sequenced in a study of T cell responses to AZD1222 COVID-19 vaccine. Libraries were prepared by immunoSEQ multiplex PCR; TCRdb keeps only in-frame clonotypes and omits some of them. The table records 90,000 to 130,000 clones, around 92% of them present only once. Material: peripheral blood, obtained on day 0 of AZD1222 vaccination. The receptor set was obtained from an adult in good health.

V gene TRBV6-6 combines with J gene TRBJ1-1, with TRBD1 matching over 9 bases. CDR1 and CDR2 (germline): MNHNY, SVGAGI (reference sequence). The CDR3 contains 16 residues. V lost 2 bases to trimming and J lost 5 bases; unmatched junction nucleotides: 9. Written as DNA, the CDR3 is TGTGCCAGCAGTTACGGGGGACAGGGAAGGGGGACTGAAGCTTTCTTT. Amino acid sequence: CASSYGGQGRGTEAFF.

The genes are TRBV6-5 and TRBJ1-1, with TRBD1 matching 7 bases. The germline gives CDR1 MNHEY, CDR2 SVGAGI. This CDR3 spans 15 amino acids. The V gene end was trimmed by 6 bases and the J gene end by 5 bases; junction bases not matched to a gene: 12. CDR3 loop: CASRIDRAVRTEAFF. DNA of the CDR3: TGTGCCAGCAGGATAGACAGGGCGGTGAGAACTGAAGCTTTCTTT.

The CDR3 DNA sequence: TGTGCCAGCTCACCTATCGACAGTCGCAATGAGCAGTTCTTC. This sequence encodes CASSPIDSRNEQFF. The rearrangement links TRBV18 to TRBJ2-1; maybe TRBD1 (5 bases). This CDR3 comprises 14 residues. Germline CDR1 is KGHSH and CDR2 is LQKENI. V was clipped by 3 bases and J by 6 bases, with 12 bases between them.

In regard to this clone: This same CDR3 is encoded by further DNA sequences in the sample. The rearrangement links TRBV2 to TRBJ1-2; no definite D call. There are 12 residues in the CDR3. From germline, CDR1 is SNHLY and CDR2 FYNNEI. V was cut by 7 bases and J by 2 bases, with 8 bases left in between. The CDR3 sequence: CASIGGNYGYTF. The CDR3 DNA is TGTGCCAGCATAGGCGGGAACTATGGCTACACCTTC.

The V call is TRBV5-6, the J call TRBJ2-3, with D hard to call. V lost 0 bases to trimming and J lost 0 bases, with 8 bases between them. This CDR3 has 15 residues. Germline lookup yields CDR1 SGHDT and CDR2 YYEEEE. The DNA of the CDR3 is TGTGCCAGCAGCTTGGGGGTAGCTAGCACAGATACGCAGTATTTT. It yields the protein CASSLGVASTDTQYF.

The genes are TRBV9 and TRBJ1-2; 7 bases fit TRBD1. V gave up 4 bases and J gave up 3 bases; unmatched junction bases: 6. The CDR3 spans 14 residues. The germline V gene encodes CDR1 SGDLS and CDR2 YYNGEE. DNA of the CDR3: TGTGCCAGCAGCCCACCGGGACAGTACTATGGCTACACCTTC. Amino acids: CASSPPGQYYGYTF.

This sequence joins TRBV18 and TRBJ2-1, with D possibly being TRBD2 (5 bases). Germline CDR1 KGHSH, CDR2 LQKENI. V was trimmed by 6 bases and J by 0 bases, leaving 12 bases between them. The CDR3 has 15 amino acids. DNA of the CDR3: TGTGCCAGCTCCCCCACGGCGGGCTCCTACAATGAGCAGTTCTTC. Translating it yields CASSPTAGSYNEQFF.

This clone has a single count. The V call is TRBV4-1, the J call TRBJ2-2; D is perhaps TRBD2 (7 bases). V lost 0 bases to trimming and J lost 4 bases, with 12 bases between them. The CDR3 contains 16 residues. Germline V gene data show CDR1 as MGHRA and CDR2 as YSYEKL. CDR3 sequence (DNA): TGCGCCAGCAGCCAAGATGGGGGGGGCGGCACCGGGGAGCTGTTTTTT. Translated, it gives CASSQDGGGGTGELFF.

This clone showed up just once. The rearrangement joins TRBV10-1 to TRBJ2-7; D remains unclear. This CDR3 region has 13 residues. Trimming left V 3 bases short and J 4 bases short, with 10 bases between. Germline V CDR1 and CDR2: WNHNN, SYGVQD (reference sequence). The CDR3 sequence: CASSDPDSYEQYF. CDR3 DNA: TGCGCCAGCAGTGACCCCGATTCATACGAGCAGTACTTC.

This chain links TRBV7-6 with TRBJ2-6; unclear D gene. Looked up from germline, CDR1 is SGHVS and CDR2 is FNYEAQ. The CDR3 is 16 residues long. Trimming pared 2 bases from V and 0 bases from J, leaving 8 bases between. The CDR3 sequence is CASSLRSNSGANVLTF. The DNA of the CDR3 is TGTGCCAGCAGCTTAAGGTCAAACTCTGGGGCCAACGTCCTGACTTTC.

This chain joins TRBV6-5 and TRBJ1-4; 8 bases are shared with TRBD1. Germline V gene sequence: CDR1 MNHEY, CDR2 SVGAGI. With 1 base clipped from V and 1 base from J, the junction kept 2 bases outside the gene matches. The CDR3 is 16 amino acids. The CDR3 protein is CASSYYTGGTNEKLFF. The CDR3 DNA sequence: TGTGCCAGCAGTTACTACACAGGGGGAACTAATGAAAAACTGTTTTTT.

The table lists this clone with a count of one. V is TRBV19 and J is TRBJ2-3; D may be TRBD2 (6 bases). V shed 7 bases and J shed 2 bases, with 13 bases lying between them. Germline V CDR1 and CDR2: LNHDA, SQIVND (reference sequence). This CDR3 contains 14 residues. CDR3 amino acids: CASTMEGNTDTQYF. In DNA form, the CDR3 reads TGTGCCAGTACCATGGAGGGTAACACAGATACGCAGTATTTT.

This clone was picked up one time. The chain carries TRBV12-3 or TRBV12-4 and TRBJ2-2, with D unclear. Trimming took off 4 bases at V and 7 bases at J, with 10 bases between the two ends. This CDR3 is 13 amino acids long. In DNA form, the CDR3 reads TGTGCCAGCAGTTCCTCTTACAACGGGGAGCTGTTTTTT. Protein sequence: CASSSSYNGELFF.

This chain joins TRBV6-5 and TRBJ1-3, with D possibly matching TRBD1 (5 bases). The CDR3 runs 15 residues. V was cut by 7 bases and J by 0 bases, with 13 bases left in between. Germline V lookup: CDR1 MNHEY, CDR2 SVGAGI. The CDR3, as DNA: TGTGCCAGCACTCCCGGACACACCTCTGGAAACACCATATATTTT. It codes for CASTPGHTSGNTIYF.

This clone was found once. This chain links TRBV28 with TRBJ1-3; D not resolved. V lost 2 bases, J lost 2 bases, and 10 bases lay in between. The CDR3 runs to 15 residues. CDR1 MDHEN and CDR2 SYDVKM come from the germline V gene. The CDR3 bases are TGTGCCAGCAGTTTAAACGGGGAGCCTGGAAACACCATATATTTT. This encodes CASSLNGEPGNTIYF.

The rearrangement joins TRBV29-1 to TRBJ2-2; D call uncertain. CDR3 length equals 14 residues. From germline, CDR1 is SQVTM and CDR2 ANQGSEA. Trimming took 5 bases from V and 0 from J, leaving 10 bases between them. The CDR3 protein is CSVKRHANTGELFF. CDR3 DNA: TGCAGCGTTAAGAGACACGCGAACACCGGGGAGCTGTTTTTT.

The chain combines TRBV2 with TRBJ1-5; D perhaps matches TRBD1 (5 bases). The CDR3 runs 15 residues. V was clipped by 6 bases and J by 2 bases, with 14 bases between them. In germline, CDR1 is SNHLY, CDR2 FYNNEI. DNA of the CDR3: TGTGCCAGCAGACAGGACCTAGCGGGCAATCAGCCCCAGCATTTT. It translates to CASRQDLAGNQPQHF.

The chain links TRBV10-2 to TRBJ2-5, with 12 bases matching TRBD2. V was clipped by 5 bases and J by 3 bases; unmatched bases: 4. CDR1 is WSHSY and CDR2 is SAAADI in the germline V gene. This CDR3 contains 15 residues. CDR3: CASSRLAGGEETQYF. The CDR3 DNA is TGCGCCAGCAGTCGTCTAGCGGGGGGGGAAGAGACCCAGTACTTC.

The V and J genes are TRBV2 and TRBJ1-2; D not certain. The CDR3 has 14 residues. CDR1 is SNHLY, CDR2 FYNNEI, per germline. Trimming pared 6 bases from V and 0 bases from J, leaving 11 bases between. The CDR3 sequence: CASSVEGANYGYTF. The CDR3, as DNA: TGTGCCAGCAGCGTAGAGGGCGCTAACTATGGCTACACCTTC.

CDR3 protein: CAGGQGASANTEAFF. CDR3 in DNA: TGTGCCGGAGGACAGGGGGCATCGGCCAACACTGAAGCTTTCTTT. The genes are TRBV19 and TRBJ1-1, with 11 bases aligning to TRBD1. In germline, CDR1 is LNHDA, CDR2 SQIVND (reference sequence). The J segment lost 2 bases and the V segment lost 11 bases, leaving 10 bases of the junction unmatched. This CDR3 is built from 15 residues.

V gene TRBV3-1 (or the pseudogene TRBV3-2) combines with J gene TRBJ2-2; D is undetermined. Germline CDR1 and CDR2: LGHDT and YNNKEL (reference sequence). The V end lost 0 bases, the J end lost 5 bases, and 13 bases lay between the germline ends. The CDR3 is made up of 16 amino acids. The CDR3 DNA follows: TGTGCCAGCAGCCAAGATCGGCGCCCGCAGACCGGGGAGCTGTTTTTT. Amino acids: CASSQDRRPQTGELFF.

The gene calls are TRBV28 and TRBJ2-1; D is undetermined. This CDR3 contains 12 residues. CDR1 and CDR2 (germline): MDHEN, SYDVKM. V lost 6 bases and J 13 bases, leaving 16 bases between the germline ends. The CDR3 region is CASSRNLENQFF. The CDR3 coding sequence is TGTGCCAGCAGCCGAAACCTCGAAAACCAGTTCTTC.

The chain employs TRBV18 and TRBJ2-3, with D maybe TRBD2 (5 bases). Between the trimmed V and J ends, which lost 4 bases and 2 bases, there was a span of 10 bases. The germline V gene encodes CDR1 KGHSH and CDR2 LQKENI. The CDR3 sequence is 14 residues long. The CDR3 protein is CASSLQRNTDTQYF. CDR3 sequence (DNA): TGTGCCAGCTCACTTCAGCGGAACACAGATACGCAGTATTTT.

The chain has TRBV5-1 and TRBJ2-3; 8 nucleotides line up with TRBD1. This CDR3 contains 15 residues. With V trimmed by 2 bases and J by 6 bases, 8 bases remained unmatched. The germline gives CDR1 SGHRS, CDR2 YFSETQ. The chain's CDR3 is CASSFRDRTYDTQYF. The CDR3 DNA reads TGCGCCAGCAGCTTTAGGGACAGGACCTACGATACGCAGTATTTT.

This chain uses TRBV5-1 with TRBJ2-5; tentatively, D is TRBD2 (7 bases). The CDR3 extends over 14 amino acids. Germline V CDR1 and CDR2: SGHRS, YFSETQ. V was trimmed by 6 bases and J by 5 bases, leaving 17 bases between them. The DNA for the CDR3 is TGCGCCAGCACCCGAGGGGGGGCTCAGGAGACCCAGTACTTC. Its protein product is CASTRGGAQETQYF.

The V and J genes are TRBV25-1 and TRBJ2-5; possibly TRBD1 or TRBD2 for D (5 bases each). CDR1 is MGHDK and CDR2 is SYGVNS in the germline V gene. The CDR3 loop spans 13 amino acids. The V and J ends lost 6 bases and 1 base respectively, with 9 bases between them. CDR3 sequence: CASRGDGQETQYF. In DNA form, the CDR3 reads TGTGCCAGCAGGGGGGACGGCCAAGAGACCCAGTACTTC.